A single sample is the source of the 17 T cell receptor beta chains below, sequenced in a study of T cells after yellow fever vaccination. TCRdb independently ran MiXCR on the 5' RACE reads; one entry per CDR3 protein. The sample contains about 300,000 distinct CDR3 sequences, 7.5% to 9.5% of which appear only once. This specimen consisted of CD4+ T cells sorted from PBMCs, obtained 5 days after the yellow fever booster vaccination. The source of these receptors is a man between 18 and 29 years old who received the YFV17D yellow fever vaccine.

This clonotype was seen more than once but under ten times. The chain links TRBV24-1 to TRBJ2-5; D is ambiguous. Trimming took off 1 base at V and 3 bases at J, with 5 bases between the two ends. The CDR3 totals 13 residues. Germline CDR1 KGHDR, CDR2 SFDVKD. CDR3 sequence reads: CATSDFREETQYF. The CDR3 DNA is TGTGCCACCAGTGATTTCCGGGAAGAGACCCAGTACTTC.

The chain recombines TRBV20-1 with TRBJ2-2; D is perhaps TRBD1 (5 bases). Germline loops: CDR1 DFQATT, CDR2 SNEGSKA (reference sequence). The V end was cut by 6 bases, the J end by 4 bases, with 18 bases between. CDR3 length: 15 amino acids. The CDR3 here is CSARSAITGTGELFF. The CDR3 DNA is TGCAGTGCACGTTCAGCGATAACAGGCACCGGGGAGCTGTTTTTT.

The chain joins TRBV5-1 to TRBJ2-1; 7 bases are shared with TRBD1. With V trimmed by 3 bases and J by 3 bases, 9 bases remained unmatched. The CDR3 sequence is 16 residues long. CDR1 SGHRS and CDR2 YFSETQ come from the germline V gene. In nucleotides, the CDR3 is TGCGCCAGCAGCTCCTCATCGGGACAGTTCTACAATGAGCAGTTCTTC. This translates into CASSSSSGQFYNEQFF. The full variable domain, its missing parts supplied by reference TRBV5-1 and TRBJ2-1, is KAGVTQTPRYLIKTRGQQVTLSCSPISGHRSVSWYQQTPGQGLQFLFEYFSETQRNKGNFPGRFSGRQFSNSRSEMNVSTLELGDSALYLCASSSSSGQFYNEQFFGPGTRLTVL.

This clonotype showed up many times. The rearrangement links TRBV4-3 to TRBJ1-1, with 7 bases that match TRBD1. V lost 2 bases and J lost 3; bases outside the gene matches: 3. There are 14 residues in the CDR3. CDR1 is LGHNA, CDR2 YSLEER, per germline. Here the CDR3 DNA reads TGCGCCAGCAGCCAACAGGGGGGGGACACTGAAGCTTTCTTT. This codes for CASSQQGGDTEAFF.

A few counts support this clonotype. V and J are TRBV10-3 and TRBJ2-5, with TRBD1 matching 7 bases. The trim removed 0 bases at V and 5 bases at J, leaving 3 bases unmatched. There are 14 residues in the CDR3. Per the germline V gene, CDR1 is ENHRY and CDR2 is SYGVKD. DNA of the CDR3: TGTGCCATCAGTGAGTCGACAGGGTCGGAGACCCAGTACTTC. Translated: CAISESTGSETQYF.

For this clonotype: A single base separates this from a much larger clone, so it may be a read error. The rearrangement joins TRBV15 to TRBJ1-1, with D perhaps TRBD1 (6 bases). The V gene's germline CDR1 is LNHNV and CDR2 YYDKDF (reference sequence). This CDR3 has 14 amino acids. This CDR3 reads CATIREGGGTEAFF. The CDR3 nucleotides read TGTGCCACCATCAGAGAAGGAGGGGGCACTGAAGCTTTCTTT.

In this sample, this clonotype turned up many times. The chain employs TRBV4-1 and TRBJ2-5, with D uncertain. CDR1 and CDR2 (germline): MGHRA, YSYEKL. Trimming removed 1 base from V and 1 base from J, with 4 bases in between. This CDR3 comprises 13 residues. The CDR3 DNA reads TGCGCCAGCAGCCAAGGGACCCAAGAGACCCAGTACTTC. It is translated as CASSQGTQETQYF.

This sequence joins TRBV5-1 and TRBJ1-1, with D perhaps matching TRBD1 (5 bases). V was clipped by 6 bases and J by 5 bases, with 14 bases between them. The CDR3 is 13 residues long. Germline CDR1 is SGHRS and CDR2 is YFSETQ. The DNA for the CDR3 is TGCGCCAGCAACGACTGGGGCGGGACTGAAGCTTTCTTT. This codes for CASNDWGGTEAFF.

In this sample, this clonotype turned up a few times. CDR3 region: CASTPRGPASYEQYF. The CDR3 nucleotides read TGTGCCAGCACCCCGAGGGGGCCCGCCTCCTACGAGCAGTACTTC. V and J are TRBV2 and TRBJ2-7; 7 nucleotides agree with TRBD1. The CDR3 extends over 15 amino acids. The junction had 9 bases not matched to a gene; V was cut back by 7 bases and J by 0 bases. The germline V gene has CDR1 SNHLY and CDR2 FYNNEI.

This chain joins TRBV7-2 and TRBJ2-3; no firm D call. V was pared by 3 bases and J by 2 bases, with 9 bases between. Germline CDR1 is SGHTA and CDR2 is FQGNSA. The CDR3 spans 14 residues. DNA of the CDR3: TGTGCCAGCAGCTTTGGGTCGTACACAGATACGCAGTATTTT. Amino acids: CASSFGSYTDTQYF.

This clonotype was recorded many times. Here the CDR3 DNA reads TGTGCCAGCAGCTTCGTTGGCCGCACAGATACGCAGTATTTT. It specifies CASSFVGRTDTQYF. The rearrangement links TRBV7-2 to TRBJ2-3; D is undetermined. The CDR3 length is 14 residues. Trimming shortened V by 3 bases and J by 1 base, and 8 bases separated the two germline ends. CDR1 is SGHTA and CDR2 is FQGNSA in the germline V gene.

This chain links TRBV5-1 with TRBJ2-2; TRBD1 matches at 10 bases. The CDR3 runs 17 residues. Germline CDR1 reads SGHRS; CDR2 reads YFSETQ. J was trimmed by 3 bases and V by 4 bases; bases with no gene match: 9. The CDR3 DNA follows: TGCGCCAGCAGCAACGATCCGGGACAGGGGTACACCGGGGAGCTGTTTTTT. It codes for CASSNDPGQGYTGELFF.

V usage is TRBV20-1 and J usage is TRBJ2-3, with D unclear. CDR3 length equals 13 residues. Trimming took off 3 bases at V and 0 bases at J, with 7 bases between the two ends. CDR1 is DFQATT, CDR2 SNEGSKA, per germline (reference sequence). The CDR3 nucleotides read TGCAGTGCTAGCCCGGGTAGCACAGATACGCAGTATTTT. Residues: CSASPGSTDTQYF.

The chain's CDR3 is CATASGGTDTQYF. The CDR3 DNA reads as TGTGCCACCGCTAGCGGGGGCACAGATACGCAGTATTTT. The rearrangement links TRBV24-1 to TRBJ2-3, with 9 bases matching TRBD2. The CDR3 contains 13 residues. Germline-derived CDR1 and CDR2 are KGHDR and SFDVKD. V gave up 9 bases and J gave up 1 base; unmatched junction bases: 1.

CDR3 nucleotide sequence: TGCGCCAGCAGCCAAGATAGTGGGGCCCCCTATCAGCCCCAGCATTTT. Residues: CASSQDSGAPYQPQHF. V gene TRBV4-1 combines with J gene TRBJ1-5, with D possibly matching TRBD1 (5 bases). Trimming pared 0 bases from V and 5 bases from J, leaving 14 bases between. The V gene's germline CDR1 is MGHRA and CDR2 YSYEKL. The CDR3 contains 16 residues.

This clonotype was counted at least ten times. The chain uses TRBV6-2 or TRBV6-3 and TRBJ2-3; no clear D. The germline V and J ends were trimmed by 6 bases and 13 bases, with 20 bases remaining between them. The length of the CDR3 is 13 residues. Looked up from germline, CDR1 is MNHEY and CDR2 is SVGEGT. Here the CDR3 reads CASSRRTGPPEYF. In nucleotides, the CDR3 is TGTGCCAGCAGCCGAAGAACCGGGCCCCCAGAGTATTTT.

The chain has TRBV5-1 and TRBJ1-6; 8 bases map to TRBD1. Looked up from germline, CDR1 is SGHRS and CDR2 is YFSETQ. V was clipped by 0 bases and J by 3 bases; unmatched bases: 5. The CDR3 runs to 17 residues. CDR3 sequence: CASSLGQGSGYNSPLHF. CDR3 DNA: TGCGCCAGCAGCTTGGGACAGGGGTCCGGCTATAATTCACCCCTCCACTTT.